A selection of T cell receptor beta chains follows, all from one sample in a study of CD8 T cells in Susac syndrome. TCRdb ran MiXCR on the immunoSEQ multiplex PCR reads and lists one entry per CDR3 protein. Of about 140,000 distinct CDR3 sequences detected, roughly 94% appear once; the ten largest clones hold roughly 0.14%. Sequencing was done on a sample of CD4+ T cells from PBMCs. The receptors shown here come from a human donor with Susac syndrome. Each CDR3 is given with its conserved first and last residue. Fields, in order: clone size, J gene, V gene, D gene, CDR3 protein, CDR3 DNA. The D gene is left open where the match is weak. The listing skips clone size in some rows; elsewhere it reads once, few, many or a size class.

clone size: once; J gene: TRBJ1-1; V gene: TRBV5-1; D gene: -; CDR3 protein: CASSMAANTEAFF; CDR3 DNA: TGCGCCAGCAGTATGGCAGCGAACACTGAAGCTTTCTTT
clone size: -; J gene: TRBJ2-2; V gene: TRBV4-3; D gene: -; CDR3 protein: CASSQGLGNTGELFF; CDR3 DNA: TGCGCCAGCAGCCAAGGCTTAGGGAACACCGGGGAGCTGTTTTTT
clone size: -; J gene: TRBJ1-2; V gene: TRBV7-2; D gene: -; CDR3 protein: CASSRDTQSYGYTF; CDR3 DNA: TGTGCCAGCAGTAGGGACACCCAGTCCTATGGCTACACCTTC
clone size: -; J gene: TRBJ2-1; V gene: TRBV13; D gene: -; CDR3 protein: CASNERGSYNEQFF; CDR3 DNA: TGTGCCAGCAATGAGAGGGGCTCCTACAATGAGCAGTTCTTC
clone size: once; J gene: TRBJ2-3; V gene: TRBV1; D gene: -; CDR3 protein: CTSSVRSDRGKAYTDTQYF; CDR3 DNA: TGCACCAGCAGCGTAAGGTCGGACAGGGGAAAAGCGTACACAGATACGCAGTATTTT
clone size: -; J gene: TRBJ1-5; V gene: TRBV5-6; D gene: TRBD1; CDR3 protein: CASSLGQGGSNQPQHF; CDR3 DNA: TGTGCCAGCAGCTTGGGACAGGGGGGTAGCAATCAGCCCCAGCATTTT
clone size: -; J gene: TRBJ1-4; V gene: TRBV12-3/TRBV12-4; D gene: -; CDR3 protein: CASRPRATNEKLFF; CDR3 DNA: TGTGCCAGCAGGCCCAGGGCAACTAATGAAAAACTGTTTTTT
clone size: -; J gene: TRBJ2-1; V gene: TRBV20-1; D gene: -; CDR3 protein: CSARGDLKNEQFF; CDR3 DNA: TGCAGTGCTAGGGGCGACCTTAAGAATGAGCAGTTCTTC
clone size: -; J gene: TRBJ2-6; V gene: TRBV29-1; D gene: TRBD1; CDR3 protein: CSVARTGGSEANVLTF; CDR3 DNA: TGCAGCGTTGCCCGGACAGGTGGCTCTGAGGCCAACGTCCTGACTTTC
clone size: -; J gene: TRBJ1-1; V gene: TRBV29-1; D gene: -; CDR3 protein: CSAGTSNTEAFF; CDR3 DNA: TGCAGCGCCGGGACTTCCAACACTGAAGCTTTCTTT
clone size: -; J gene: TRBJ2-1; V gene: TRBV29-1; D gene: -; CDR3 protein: CSVIRDSYNEQFF; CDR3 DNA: TGCAGCGTCATCCGGGACTCCTACAATGAGCAGTTCTTC
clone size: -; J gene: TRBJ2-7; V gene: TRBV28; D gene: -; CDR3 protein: CASSSPGTYEQYF; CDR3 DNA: TGTGCCAGCAGTTCCCCGGGCACCTACGAGCAGTACTTC
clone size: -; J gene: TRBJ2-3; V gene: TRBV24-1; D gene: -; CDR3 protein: CATSDLQANTDTQYF; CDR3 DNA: TGTGCCACCAGTGATTTGCAGGCTAACACAGATACGCAGTATTTT
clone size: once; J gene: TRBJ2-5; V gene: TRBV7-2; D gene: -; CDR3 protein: CASSLVPDETQYF; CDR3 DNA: TGTGCCAGCAGCTTAGTTCCGGACGAGACCCAGTACTTC
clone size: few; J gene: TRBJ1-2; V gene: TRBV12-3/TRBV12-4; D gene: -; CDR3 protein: CASSRGAGVYGYTF; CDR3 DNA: TGTGCCAGCAGTCGAGGGGCAGGAGTCTATGGCTACACCTTC
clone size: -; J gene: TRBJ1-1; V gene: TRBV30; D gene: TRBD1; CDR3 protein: CAWAGGSTEAFF; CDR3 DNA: TGTGCCTGGGCAGGGGGGAGCACTGAAGCTTTCTTT
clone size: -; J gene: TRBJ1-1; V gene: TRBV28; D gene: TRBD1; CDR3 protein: CASSPRDRGTEAFF; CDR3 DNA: TGTGCCAGCAGTCCCCGGGACAGGGGGACTGAAGCTTTCTTT
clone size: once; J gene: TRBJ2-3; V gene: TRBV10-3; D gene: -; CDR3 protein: CATGERVRGETQYF; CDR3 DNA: TGTGCCACGGGGGAACGGGTCAGGGGAGAAACGCAGTATTTT
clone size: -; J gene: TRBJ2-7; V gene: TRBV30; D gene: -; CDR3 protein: CAWSQSGLGQYF; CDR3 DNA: TGTGCCTGGAGTCAGTCCGGCTTGGGGCAGTACTTC
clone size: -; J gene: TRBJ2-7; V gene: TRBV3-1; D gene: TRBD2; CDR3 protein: CASSRTTSGSYYEQYF; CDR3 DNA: TGTGCCAGCAGCCGGACAACTAGCGGGAGTTACTACGAGCAGTACTTC
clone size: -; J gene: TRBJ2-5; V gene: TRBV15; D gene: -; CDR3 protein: CATSRGQAKETQYF; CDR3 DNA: TGTGCCACCAGCAGAGGACAGGCGAAAGAGACCCAGTACTTC
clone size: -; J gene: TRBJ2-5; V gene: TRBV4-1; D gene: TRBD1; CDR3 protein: CASSHPDRDQETQYF; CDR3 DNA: TGCGCCAGCAGCCACCCGGACAGGGATCAAGAGACCCAGTACTTC
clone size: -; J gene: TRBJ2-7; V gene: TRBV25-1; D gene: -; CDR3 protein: CASSDSGQPYEQYF; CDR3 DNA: TGTGCCAGCAGTGACTCCGGACAACCCTACGAGCAGTACTTC
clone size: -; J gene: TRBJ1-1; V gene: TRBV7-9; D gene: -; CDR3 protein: CASSLAPGAGRRTEAFF; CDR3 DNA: TGTGCCAGCAGCTTAGCACCCGGGGCAGGGCGGCGCACTGAAGCTTTCTTT
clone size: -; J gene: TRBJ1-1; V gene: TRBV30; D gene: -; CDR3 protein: CAWSVGGLLSPEAFF; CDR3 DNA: TGTGCCTGGAGTGTGGGGGGCCTTCTGAGTCCGGAAGCTTTCTTT